The entry below describes one T cell receptor beta chain. Its specificity is not known. Sequencing libraries for TCR beta were prepared with iRepertoire HTBI primers and Arm-PCR of CDR3 regions. TCRdb passed the multiplex PCR reads through MiXCR, listing each CDR3 protein once. The repertoire consists of 400,000 to 450,000 distinct CDR3 sequences, with 16% occurring once and the leading ten covering around 11%. Time point in this sample: newly diagnosed GD, antithyroid drugs for less than 3 months. Isolated PBMC RNA provided the starting material for the TCR library. These data belong to a study of regulatory T cells in long-lasting Graves disease. Findings and limits, study-wide: New patients shared 1,000 or so public clonotypes, and persistent patients shared more, with over 2,500.

Germline V lookup: CDR1 DFQATT, CDR2 SNEGSKA (reference sequence). Trimming took 6 bases from V and 1 from J, leaving 8 bases between them. The CDR3 runs 12 residues. The data were also submitted as part of a second study, on T cells in Graves' hyperthyroidism and ophthalmopathy.

The source was peripheral blood mononuclear cells (PBMCs), collected at new diagnosis, from a patient treated with antithyroid drugs. The V call is TRBV20-1, the J call TRBJ2-3; D gene unclear. This clonotype was sampled from a woman in her 30s with Graves disease. CDR3 residues: CSATPGTDTQYF. The CDR3 DNA follows: TGCAGTGCCACTCCGGGCACAGATACGCAGTATTTT.